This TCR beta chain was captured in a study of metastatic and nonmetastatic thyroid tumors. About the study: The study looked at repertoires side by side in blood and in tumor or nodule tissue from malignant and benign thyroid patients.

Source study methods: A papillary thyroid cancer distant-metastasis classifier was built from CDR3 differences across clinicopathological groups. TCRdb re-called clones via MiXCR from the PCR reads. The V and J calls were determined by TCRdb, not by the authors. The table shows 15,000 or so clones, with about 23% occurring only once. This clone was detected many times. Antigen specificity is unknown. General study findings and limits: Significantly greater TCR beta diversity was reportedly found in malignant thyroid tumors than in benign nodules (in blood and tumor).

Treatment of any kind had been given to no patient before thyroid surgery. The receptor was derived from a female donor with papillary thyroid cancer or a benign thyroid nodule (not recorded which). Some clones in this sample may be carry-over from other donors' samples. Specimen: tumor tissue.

CDR3 nucleotides: TGTGCCAGCAGCTTTTCAGGAGGCATCCAAGAGACCCAGTACTTC. This translates into CASSFSGGIQETQYF. This sequence joins TRBV7-8 and TRBJ2-5; D is possibly TRBD2 (5 bases). The CDR3 extends over 15 amino acids. Germline-derived CDR1 and CDR2 are SGHVS and FQNEAQ. The V end lost 3 bases, the J end lost 1 base, and 12 bases lay between the germline ends.